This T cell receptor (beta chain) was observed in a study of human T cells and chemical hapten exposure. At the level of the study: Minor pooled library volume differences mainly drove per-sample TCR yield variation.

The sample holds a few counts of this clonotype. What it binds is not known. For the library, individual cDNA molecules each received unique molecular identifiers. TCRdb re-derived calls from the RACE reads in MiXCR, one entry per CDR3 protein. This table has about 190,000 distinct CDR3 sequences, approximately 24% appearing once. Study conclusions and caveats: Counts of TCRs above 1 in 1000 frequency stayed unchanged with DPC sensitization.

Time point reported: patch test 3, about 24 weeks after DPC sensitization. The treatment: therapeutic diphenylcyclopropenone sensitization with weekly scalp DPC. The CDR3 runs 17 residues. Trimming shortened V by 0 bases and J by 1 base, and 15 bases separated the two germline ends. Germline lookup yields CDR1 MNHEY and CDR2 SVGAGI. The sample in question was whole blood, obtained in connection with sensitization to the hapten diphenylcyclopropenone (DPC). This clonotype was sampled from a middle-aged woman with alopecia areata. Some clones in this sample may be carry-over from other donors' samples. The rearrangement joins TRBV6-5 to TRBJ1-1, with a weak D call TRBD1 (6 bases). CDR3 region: CASSYSDSQFSNTEAFF. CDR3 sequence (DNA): TGTGCCAGCAGTTACTCGGACAGCCAATTTTCGAACACTGAAGCTTTCTTT.